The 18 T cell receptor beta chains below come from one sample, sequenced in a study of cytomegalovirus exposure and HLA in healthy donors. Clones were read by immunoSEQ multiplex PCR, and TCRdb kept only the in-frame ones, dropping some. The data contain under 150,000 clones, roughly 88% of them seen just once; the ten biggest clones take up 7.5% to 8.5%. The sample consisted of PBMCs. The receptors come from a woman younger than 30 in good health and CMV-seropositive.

The DNA of the CDR3 is TGTGCCAGCCAGAAAGGGGACACGGTGTCGTGGAATGAGCAGTTCTTC. It is translated as CASQKGDTVSWNEQFF. The chain combines TRBV19 with TRBJ2-1; tentative D call: TRBD1 (6 bases). Germline values: CDR1 LNHDA, CDR2 SQIVND (reference sequence). The CDR3 contains 16 residues. Trimming removed 9 bases from V and 7 bases from J, with 25 bases in between.

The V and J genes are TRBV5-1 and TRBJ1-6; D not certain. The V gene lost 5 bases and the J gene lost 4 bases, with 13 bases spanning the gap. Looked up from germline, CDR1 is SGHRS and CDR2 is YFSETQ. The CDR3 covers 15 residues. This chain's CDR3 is CASRRESVYNSPLHF. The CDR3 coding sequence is TGCGCCAGCAGGCGGGAGTCAGTATATAATTCACCCCTCCACTTT.

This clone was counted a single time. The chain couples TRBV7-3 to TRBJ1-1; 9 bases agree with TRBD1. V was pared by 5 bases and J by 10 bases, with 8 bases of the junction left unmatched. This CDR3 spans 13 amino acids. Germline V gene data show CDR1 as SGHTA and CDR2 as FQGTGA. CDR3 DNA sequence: TGTGCCAGCAGCAAGGACAGGGGTAGGGTAGCTTTCTTT. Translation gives CASSKDRGRVAFF.

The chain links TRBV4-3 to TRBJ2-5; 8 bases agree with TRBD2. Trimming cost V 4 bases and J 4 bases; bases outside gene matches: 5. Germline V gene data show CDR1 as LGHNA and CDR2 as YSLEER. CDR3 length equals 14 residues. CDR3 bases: TGCGCCAGCAGCCGAACGGGGGGGCGAGAGACCCAGTACTTC. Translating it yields CASSRTGGRETQYF.

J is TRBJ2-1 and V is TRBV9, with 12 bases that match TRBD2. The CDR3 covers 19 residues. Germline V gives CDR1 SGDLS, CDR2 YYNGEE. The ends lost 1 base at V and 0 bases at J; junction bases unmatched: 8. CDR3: CASSVTPTSGGSSYNEQFF. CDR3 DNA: TGTGCCAGCAGCGTAACCCCCACTAGCGGGGGGAGCTCCTACAATGAGCAGTTCTTC.

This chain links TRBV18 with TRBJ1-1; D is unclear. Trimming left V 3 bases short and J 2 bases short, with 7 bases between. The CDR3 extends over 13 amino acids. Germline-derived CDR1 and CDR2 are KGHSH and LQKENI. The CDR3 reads CASSPPGNTEAFF. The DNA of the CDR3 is TGTGCCAGCTCACCCCCAGGTAACACTGAAGCTTTCTTT. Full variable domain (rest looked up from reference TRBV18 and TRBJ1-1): NAGVMQNPRHLVRRRGQEARLRCSPMKGHSHVYWYRQLPEEGLKFMVYLQKENIIDESGMPKERFSAEFPKEGPSILRIQQVVRGDSAAYFCASSPPGNTEAFFGQGTRLTVV.

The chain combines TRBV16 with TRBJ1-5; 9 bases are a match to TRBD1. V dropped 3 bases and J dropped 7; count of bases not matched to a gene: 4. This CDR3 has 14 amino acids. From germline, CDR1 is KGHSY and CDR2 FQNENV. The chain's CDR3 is CASSQRTGEQPQHF. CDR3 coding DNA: TGTGCCAGCAGCCAGCGGACAGGGGAACAGCCCCAGCATTTT.

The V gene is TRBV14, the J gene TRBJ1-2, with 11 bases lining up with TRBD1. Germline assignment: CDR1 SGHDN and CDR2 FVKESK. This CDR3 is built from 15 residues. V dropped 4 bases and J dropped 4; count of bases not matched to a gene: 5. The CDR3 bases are TGTGCCAGCAGCCTGGCCGGGACAGGGGGCTATGGCTACACCTTC. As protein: CASSLAGTGGYGYTF.

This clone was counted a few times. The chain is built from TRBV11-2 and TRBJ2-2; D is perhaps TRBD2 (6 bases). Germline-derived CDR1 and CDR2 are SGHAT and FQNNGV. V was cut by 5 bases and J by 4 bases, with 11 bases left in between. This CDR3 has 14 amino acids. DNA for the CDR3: TGTGCCAGCAGCCCCAGGAGGGGCACCGGGGAGCTGTTTTTT. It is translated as CASSPRRGTGELFF.

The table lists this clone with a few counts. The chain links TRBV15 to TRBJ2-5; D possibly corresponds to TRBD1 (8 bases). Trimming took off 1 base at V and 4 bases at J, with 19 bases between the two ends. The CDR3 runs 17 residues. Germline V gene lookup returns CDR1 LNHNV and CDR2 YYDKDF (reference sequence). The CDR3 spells CATSRGEGRGRGETQYF. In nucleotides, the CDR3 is TGTGCCACCAGCAGAGGGGAGGGCAGGGGGCGAGGAGAGACCCAGTACTTC.

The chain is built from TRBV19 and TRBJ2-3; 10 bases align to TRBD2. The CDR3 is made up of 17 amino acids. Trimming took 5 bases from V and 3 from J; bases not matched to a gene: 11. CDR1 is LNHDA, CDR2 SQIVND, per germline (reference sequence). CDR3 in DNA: TGTGCCAGTAGTCCCAGCGGGGGGGCCGTCTGGACAGATACGCAGTATTTT. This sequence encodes CASSPSGGAVWTDTQYF.

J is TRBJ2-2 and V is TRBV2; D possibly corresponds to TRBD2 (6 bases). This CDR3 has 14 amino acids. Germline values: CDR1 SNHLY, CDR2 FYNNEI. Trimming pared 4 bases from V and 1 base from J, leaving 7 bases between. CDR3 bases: TGTGCCAGCAGTGTGGAGGGGAACACCGGGGAGCTGTTTTTT. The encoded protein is CASSVEGNTGELFF.

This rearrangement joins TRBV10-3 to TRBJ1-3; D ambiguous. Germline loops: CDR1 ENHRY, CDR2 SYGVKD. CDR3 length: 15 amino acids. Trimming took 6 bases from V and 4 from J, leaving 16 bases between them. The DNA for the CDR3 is TGTGCCATCAGGAACCAACAGCAGGCCGGAAACACCATATATTTT. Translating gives CAIRNQQQAGNTIYF.

CDR3 sequence reads: CAWSVPPTREQYF. The CDR3 coding sequence is TGTGCCTGGAGTGTACCCCCCACGCGGGAGCAGTACTTC. This chain uses TRBV30 with TRBJ2-7; no definite D call. With 0 bases removed from V and 7 bases from J, the gap between germline ends came to 13 bases. The CDR3 contains 13 residues. CDR1 and CDR2 (germline): GTSNPN, SVGIG (reference sequence). The full variable domain, completed using reference TRBV30 and TRBJ2-7, is SQTIHQWPATLVQPVGSPLSLECTVEGTSNPNLYWYRQAAGRGLQLLFYSVGIGQISSEVPQNLSASRPQDRQFILSSKKLLLSDSGFYLCAWSVPPTREQYFGPGTRLTVT.

CDR3 residues: CALKTLAAVSYEQYF. The CDR3 nucleotides read TGTGCTCTGAAAACTCTAGCGGCCGTCTCCTACGAGCAGTACTTC. The chain links TRBV30 to TRBJ2-7, with TRBD2 matching 7 bases. Germline V gene data show CDR1 as GTSNPN and CDR2 as SVGIG (reference sequence). The CDR3 length is 15 residues.

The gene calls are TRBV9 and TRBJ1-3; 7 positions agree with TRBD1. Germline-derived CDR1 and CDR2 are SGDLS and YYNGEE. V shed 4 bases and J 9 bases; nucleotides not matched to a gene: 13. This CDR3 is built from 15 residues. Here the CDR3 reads CASSSRQGRGGTIYF. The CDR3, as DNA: TGTGCCAGCAGCTCCAGACAGGGAAGGGGAGGCACCATATATTTT.

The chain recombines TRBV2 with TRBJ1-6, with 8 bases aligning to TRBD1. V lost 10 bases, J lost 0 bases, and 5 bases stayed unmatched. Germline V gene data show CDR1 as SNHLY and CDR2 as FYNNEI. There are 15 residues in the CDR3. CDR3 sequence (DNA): TGTGCCACAACAGGGGGGAGCTCCTATAATTCACCCCTCCACTTT. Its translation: CATTGGSSYNSPLHF.

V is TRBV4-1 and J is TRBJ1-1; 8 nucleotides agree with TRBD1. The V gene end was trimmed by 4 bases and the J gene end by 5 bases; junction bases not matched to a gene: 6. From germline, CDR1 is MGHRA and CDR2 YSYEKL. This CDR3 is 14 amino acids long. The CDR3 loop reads CASSLGTGQTEAFF. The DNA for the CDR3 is TGCGCCAGCAGCCTCGGGACAGGCCAAACTGAAGCTTTCTTT.